One sample yielded the 2 T cell receptor beta chains listed below, sequenced in a study of T cell repertoires and HLA-DP antigens. Only in-frame clones appear in the TCRdb table, and some are missing; sequencing was by immunoSEQ multiplex PCR. There are about 110,000 clones in the sample; more than 85% occur only once, and over 0.25% lies in the top ten. The antigens for these receptors are not known. The material sequenced was CD4+ T cells from PBMCs. These receptor sequences come from a young woman in good health and CMV-seronegative.

V gene TRBV5-1 combines with J gene TRBJ1-6; a weak D match, TRBD1 (6 bases). CDR3 length: 13 residues. The germline V gene encodes CDR1 SGHRS and CDR2 YFSETQ. V lost 2 bases and J lost 11, with 11 bases in between. CDR3 nucleotides: TGCGCCAGCAGCTTATCCAGGGGTGCACCCCTCCACTTT. As protein: CASSLSRGAPLHF.

The V and J genes are TRBV30 and TRBJ1-2; TRBD1 agrees at 7 bases. CDR1 is GTSNPN, CDR2 SVGIG, per germline (reference sequence). The ends lost 0 bases at V and 6 bases at J; junction bases unmatched: 4. The length of the CDR3 is 13 residues. The CDR3 loop is CAWSVRQGDGYTF. The CDR3 DNA is TGTGCCTGGAGTGTACGGCAGGGGGATGGCTACACCTTC.